This T cell receptor beta chain was profiled in a study of blood T cell repertoires in COVID-19. In the study overall: Acute and convalescent COVID-19 samples came from the United States, Italy and Spain. T cells, B-cell-depleted T cells, or PBMCs supplied cDNA or gDNA.

Authors' analysis steps: Cell counts per sample came from amplifying reference gene primers. The protocol was immunoSEQ multiplex PCR, while the TCRdb copy is restricted to in-frame clones and leaves out a portion. The V and J calls and clone size come from that table; D and trimming were worked out from the DNA. The data contain fewer than 250,000 clones, roughly 84% of them singletons. Seattle's enrolled individuals joined amid active infection and were then monitored longitudinally. Specimen: peripheral blood. This receptor was taken from a woman at least 80 years old with COVID-19, enrolled during active disease.

The CDR3 DNA reads TGCAGTGCTATTGAGGACAGGGGGCCAAATTCACCCCTCCACTTT. Residues: CSAIEDRGPNSPLHF. V usage is TRBV20-1 and J usage is TRBJ1-6; TRBD1 aligns across 11 bases. The germline gives CDR1 DFQATT, CDR2 SNEGSKA (reference sequence). Unmatched junction bases numbered 6, after V lost 4 bases and J lost 7 bases. This CDR3 is 15 amino acids long.